This T cell receptor (beta chain) was sequenced for a study of blood T cell repertoires in COVID-19 (dated by TCRdb to about 2020). Study-wide context: The collaborator samples originated in the United States, Italy and Spain and spanned the acute and convalescent phases of COVID-19. The material from the prospective study consisted of cDNA or gDNA derived from T cells, B-cell-depleted T cells, or PBMCs. Subjects who had been exposed to COVID-19, were actively infected with it, or had recovered from it provided the deeply sampled blood TCRbeta repertoires that made up the dataset. The repertoires were released in a freely available public database intended as a resource for research on the immune response to SARS-CoV-2. The samples were drawn from two sources: the first 160 participants of the ongoing ImmuneRACE study, and over 950 subjects contributed by 6 global collaborators. A de-identified subject ID, COVID-19 status, age in years and sex were almost always included in the sample metadata. Where available, HLA class I and class II types were obtained from metadata supplied by the sample provider rather than from assay-based typing. The study at large found these results: The amount of clinical and demographic metadata varied by source and participant and was provided uncurated.

Looking up the germline V gene yields CDR1 SGDLS and CDR2 YYNGEE. Taken from cysteine to phenylalanine, the CDR3 has 15 residues. Only the CDR3 DNA stays, 45 bases, in frame from base 1. V loses 3 bases of germline sequence and J loses 4 bases, and the interval between the two ends is 14 bases. As regards this clone: Its cognate antigen has yet to be identified. Per-nucleotide qualities are absent, and no much larger clonotype sits a single base away.

The immunoSEQ Assay, a bias-controlled multiplex PCR, was used to amplify TCRbeta CDR3 regions from genomic DNA. Processing in the source paper ran as follows. Within the assay, amplification of reference gene primers was used to estimate how many nucleated cells each sample contained. To quantify the absolute abundance of each unique TCRbeta CDR3 rearrangement, sequence reads were collapsed and filtered. For each sample, productive Simpson clonality was calculated as the square root of Simpson's diversity index across productive rearrangements. Entries here come from immuneACCESS through TCRdb and include only in-frame sequences with V and J called. Some clones fail to appear in such tables; in the studies checked, an unresolved V gene covers under half of the shortfall, and the cause of the remainder is unknown. The D gene and trimming were derived from the DNA, and the V and J assignments and clone size from that table. Within this sample are a few hundred thousand clones, with around 85% of them counted one time only. Clones ranked in the top ten supply approximately 6.2% of the sample.

Whole blood was collected in K2EDTA tubes by collaborating institutions according to the institutions' own protocols. For TCRbeta analysis, collaborators shipped samples as frozen whole blood, isolated PBMCs, or DNA extracted from either of those sample types. The origin of this receptor is a man aged 55 to 69 with acute or convalescent COVID-19. Recombination connected TRBV9 to TRBJ2-1; TRBD1 is a possible D gene, resting on 6 matching bases. Source material: peripheral blood. The nucleotide sequence is TGTGCCAGCAGCGCCGACAGGAGTACTTACAATGAGCAGTTCTTC. Its translation is CASSADRSTYNEQFF.